A single TCR beta chain is shown here with its context. The CDR3 extends over 13 amino acids. The germline V and J ends were trimmed by 5 bases and 3 bases, with 11 bases remaining between them. The germline V gene encodes CDR1 SEHNR and CDR2 FQNEAQ (reference sequence). This sample is part of a study of blood T cell repertoires in COVID-19. Donors were grouped by their self-reported clinical history. The study recruited exposed participants who had met a COVID-19 case within 2 weeks before entry. TCRdb's table, derived via immunoSEQ multiplex PCR, lists solely in-frame clones and lacks some. The sample consists of some 320,000 clones, 85% to 95% of them appearing once.

This chain links TRBV7-9 with TRBJ2-7, with D possibly being TRBD1 (5 bases). The sequenced material came from PBMCs or T cells enriched from blood (not recorded which). This receptor was identified in a woman between 25 and 40 years old who had been exposed to COVID-19. The chain's CDR3 is CASSLTTGYEQYF. For the CDR3, the DNA is TGTGCCAGCAGCCTTACCACAGGCTACGAGCAGTACTTC.